The next 21 T cell receptor beta chains were all read from a single sample in a study of blood T cells in healthy people across ages. Combining a sample-barcoded 5' primer with a J-beta primer mix, a second PCR ran for roughly 6 to 11 cycles. TCRdb analysed the 5' RACE reads with MiXCR anew, one entry per CDR3 protein. The sample includes over 1,500,000 distinct CDR3 sequences, around 42% of them seen just once. Sequencing used blood. These receptors all come from a human donor in good health.

The rearrangement links TRBV4-1 to TRBJ2-7; D may correspond to TRBD1 or TRBD2 (5 bases each). The CDR3 consists of 15 residues. CDR1 is MGHRA and CDR2 is YSYEKL in the germline V gene. V lost 4 bases and J 3 bases, leaving 16 bases between the germline ends. CDR3: CASSPGTGVDYEQYF. DNA for the CDR3: TGCGCCAGCAGCCCCGGGACCGGGGTCGACTACGAGCAGTACTTC.

The chain employs TRBV10-3 and TRBJ1-5; D not certain. The CDR3 has 15 amino acids. The ends were cut back, 0 bases at V and 6 bases at J, with 12 bases in the middle. The germline CDR1 and CDR2 sequences are ENHRY and SYGVKD. This chain's CDR3 is CAISESAAGSQPQHF. In DNA form, the CDR3 reads TGTGCCATCAGTGAGTCTGCTGCCGGGTCTCAGCCCCAGCATTTT.

The rearrangement uses TRBV29-1 and TRBJ1-2; a possible D gene is TRBD1 (5 bases). Germline V gives CDR1 SQVTM, CDR2 ANQGSEA. Trimming removed 6 bases at V and 4 bases at J, with 21 bases between. This CDR3 is 15 amino acids long. CDR3 nucleotides: TGCAGCGTACCCTCTGACCGGACTGGGGGCTATGGCTACACCTTC. Translated: CSVPSDRTGGYGYTF.

This clonotype turned up a few times. This rearrangement joins TRBV4-1 to TRBJ1-1; a weak D match, TRBD1 (5 bases). Trimming shortened V by 9 bases and J by 4 bases, and 18 bases separated the two germline ends. The CDR3 totals 14 residues. Germline V gives CDR1 MGHRA, CDR2 YSYEKL. The CDR3 DNA reads TGCGCCAGTGTCCGGGACCACGGGGGCACTGAAGCTTTCTTT. This gives the protein CASVRDHGGTEAFF.

This clonotype was observed a handful of times. The J gene is TRBJ2-7, the V gene TRBV29-1; D is possibly TRBD2 (5 bases). Germline V gene lookup returns CDR1 SQVTM and CDR2 ANQGSEA. This CDR3 has 16 amino acids. V was shortened by 5 bases and J by 5 bases, with 25 bases between the two germline ends. The chain's CDR3 is CSVSPLLSTGIDEQYF. CDR3 nucleotide sequence: TGCAGCGTTTCCCCCCTCCTTTCCACGGGAATCGACGAGCAGTACTTC.

This clonotype turned up a few times. V gene TRBV12-3 or TRBV12-4 combines with J gene TRBJ1-2, with TRBD1 identical over 8 bases. The CDR3 spans 15 residues. Trimming took 6 bases from V and 7 from J; bases not matched to a gene: 13. CDR3 coding DNA: TGTGCCAGCAGGGCGCAGACAGGGGCTTCTGGTGGCTACACCTTC. Protein sequence: CASRAQTGASGGYTF.

This clonotype was picked up many times. This chain joins TRBV29-1 and TRBJ2-5; the D gene is possibly TRBD2 (5 bases). The CDR3 covers 11 residues. Germline-derived CDR1 and CDR2 are SQVTM and ANQGSEA. V was trimmed by 4 bases and J by 4 bases, leaving 7 bases between them. CDR3 residues: CSVGGRETQYF. The DNA for the CDR3 is TGCAGCGTTGGAGGGCGAGAGACCCAGTACTTC.

This chain connects TRBV5-1 to TRBJ1-5; 8 nucleotides align to TRBD1. This CDR3 region has 17 residues. Germline assignment: CDR1 SGHRS and CDR2 YFSETQ. V shed 1 base and J 5 bases; nucleotides not matched to a gene: 11. The CDR3 coding sequence is TGCGCCAGCAGCTTGAAAGCCGGGACAGGTAAAGATCAGCCCCAGCATTTT. Translating it yields CASSLKAGTGKDQPQHF.

In its sample, this clonotype was seen a few times. The J gene is TRBJ2-5, the V gene TRBV12-3 or TRBV12-4; D possibly corresponds to TRBD2 (5 bases). The DNA matches TRBJ2-7 better at its end, which makes the J call doubtful. This CDR3 region has 12 residues. The CDR3 sequence is CASSLLAGEQYF. The CDR3 nucleotides read TGTGCCAGCAGTTTACTAGCTGGCGAGCAGTACTTC.

The rearrangement uses TRBV5-1 and TRBJ2-7; the match to TRBD2 covers 9 bases. V lost 4 bases, J lost 6 bases, and 11 bases stayed unmatched. This CDR3 contains 15 residues. Looked up from germline, CDR1 is SGHRS and CDR2 is YFSETQ. DNA for the CDR3: TGCGCCAGCAGCCTACTAGCGGGTCCCCGTGGCGAGCAGTACTTC. Translation gives CASSLLAGPRGEQYF.

V and J are TRBV4-1 and TRBJ1-1; 8 bases map to TRBD1. V gave up 1 base and J gave up 6 bases; unmatched junction bases: 4. Germline V gives CDR1 MGHRA, CDR2 YSYEKL. The CDR3 runs to 14 residues. The CDR3 spells CASSQGQGLSEAFF. In DNA form, the CDR3 reads TGCGCCAGCAGCCAAGGACAGGGGTTGTCTGAAGCTTTCTTT.

V and J are TRBV12-3 or TRBV12-4 and TRBJ1-4; D might be TRBD1 (5 bases). The length of the CDR3 is 16 residues. The V gene lost 6 bases and the J gene lost 7 bases, with 21 bases spanning the gap. CDR3 coding DNA: TGTGCCAGCAGCACAGGATTAAACGTCGGGTTTGAAAAACTGTTTTTT. It is translated as CASSTGLNVGFEKLFF.

A word on this clonotype: Sequence at one end of the junction differs from germline and may be a read error. J is TRBJ2-5 and V is TRBV4-1; tentatively, D is TRBD2 (5 bases). Germline V gene sequence: CDR1 MGHRA, CDR2 YSYEKL. The CDR3 totals 15 residues. The CDR3 protein is CASGQEGSPQETQYF. DNA for the CDR3: TGCGCCAGCGGCCAAGAGGGTAGCCCCCAAGAGACCCAGTACTTC.

This clonotype is a singleton in its sample. This chain connects TRBV5-1 to TRBJ1-3; the D gene is possibly TRBD1 (5 bases). Germline CDR1 SGHRS, CDR2 YFSETQ. There are 18 residues in the CDR3. V shed 1 base and J shed 0 bases, with 17 bases lying between them. This CDR3 reads CASSLQGAGPISGNTIYF. The CDR3 DNA reads TGCGCCAGCAGCTTGCAGGGAGCGGGTCCCATCTCTGGAAACACCATATATTTT.

This clonotype was seen repeatedly, ten times or more. This chain uses TRBV7-6 with TRBJ2-7; a possible D gene is TRBD1 (5 bases). The V gene lost 5 bases and the J gene lost 6 bases, with 17 bases spanning the gap. CDR1 SGHVS and CDR2 FNYEAQ come from the germline V gene. This CDR3 comprises 14 residues. In DNA, the CDR3 is TGTGCCAGCAGCCCCCGGACATCAGTGAGCGAGCAGTACTTC. It translates to CASSPRTSVSEQYF.

The CDR3 sequence is CASSASGLNDNEQFF. The CDR3 DNA is TGTGCCAGCAGCGCCTCGGGACTAAACGACAATGAGCAGTTCTTC. This chain joins TRBV7-3 and TRBJ2-1; 7 positions agree with TRBD2. Germline-derived CDR1 and CDR2 are SGHTA and FQGTGA. The CDR3 contains 15 residues. The V segment lost 5 bases and the J segment 5 bases; nucleotides outside the gene matches: 9.

This clonotype appeared a few times. The J gene is TRBJ2-7, the V gene TRBV20-1, with unresolved D. Trimming pared 4 bases from V and 2 bases from J, leaving 12 bases between. This CDR3 is 13 amino acids long. Germline V gene lookup returns CDR1 DFQATT and CDR2 SNEGSKA (reference sequence). The CDR3 sequence is CSAIVSKAYEQYF. The CDR3 DNA sequence: TGCAGTGCTATTGTGAGCAAGGCCTACGAGCAGTACTTC.

This clonotype was observed a handful of times. The J gene is TRBJ2-5, the V gene TRBV4-2, with D hard to call. The CDR3 runs 16 residues. Germline V lookup: CDR1 LGHNA, CDR2 YNFKEQ. Trimming shortened V by 0 bases and J by 2 bases, and 13 bases separated the two germline ends. CDR3 sequence: CASSQDRQSVQETQYF. The DNA of the CDR3 is TGTGCCAGCAGCCAAGATAGGCAGTCCGTTCAAGAGACCCAGTACTTC.

The chain has TRBV5-1 and TRBJ1-2; D remains unclear. The germline V gene has CDR1 SGHRS and CDR2 YFSETQ. The V end lost 5 bases, the J end lost 1 base, and 12 bases lay between the germline ends. This CDR3 region has 14 residues. The CDR3 region is CASSEGPSNYGYTF. The CDR3 region has the DNA TGCGCCAGCAGTGAAGGACCGAGTAACTATGGCTACACCTTC.

The V call is TRBV7-9, the J call TRBJ2-3; 9 bases match TRBD1. The J segment lost 3 bases and the V segment lost 5 bases, leaving 6 bases of the junction unmatched. The length of the CDR3 is 15 residues. Germline CDR1 reads SEHNR; CDR2 reads FQNEAQ (reference sequence). For the CDR3, the DNA is TGTGCCAGCAGCGCCACAGGGGGCGCAACAGATACGCAGTATTTT. Its translation is CASSATGGATDTQYF.

The chain carries TRBV20-1 and TRBJ1-2; tentatively, D is TRBD1 (6 bases). Per germline, CDR1 DFQATT and CDR2 SNEGSKA (reference sequence). This CDR3 comprises 14 residues. V was trimmed by 0 bases and J by 4 bases, leaving 12 bases between them. In nucleotides, the CDR3 is TGCAGTGCTAGAGATCTTAGGACAGCCTATGGCTACACCTTC. It yields the protein CSARDLRTAYGYTF.